This T cell receptor (beta chain) is drawn from a study of T cells in Graves' hyperthyroidism and ophthalmopathy (dated by TCRdb to between 2018 and 2020). About the investigation overall: Peripheral blood samples were taken at the time of initial diagnosis, prior to any treatment. A discovery cohort of 95 to 100 patients, 43 with Graves' ophthalmopathy and 55 to 65 with stable Graves' hyperthyroidism, was used to find distinguishing TCR V-J signatures. Whether ophthalmopathy could be predicted prospectively was tested in an independent validation cohort made up of roughly 19 hyperthyroidism patients plus 17 patients who later progressed to ophthalmopathy. For training and testing, the roughly 93 patients in the discovery cohort were randomly divided in a 7:3 ratio. Thyroid tissue and blood T-cell repertoires from six Graves' hyperthyroidism patients were also compared in the study. Once sampling was done, hyperthyroidism patients were given methimazole at a starting dose of 30 mg daily, whereas ophthalmopathy patients were given high-dose intravenous methylprednisolone. The paper reports TCR Vbeta CDR3 sequencing of over 130 peripheral blood samples: 43 ophthalmopathy, 70 to 85 hyperthyroidism and around 17 progressor patients.

This clonotype was seen ten or more times. What this receptor recognizes is not known. Base qualities are not recorded, but no much larger clone differs from it by a single base. V sheds 0 bases and J sheds 4 bases, leaving 6 bases between their ends. From the cysteine up to the phenylalanine, the CDR3 has a length of 13 residues. CDR3 DNA only is kept here, 39 bases in frame from base 1. Taken from the germline V gene (reference sequence), the CDR1 and CDR2 loops are SEHNR and FQNEAQ. What the research found in general, with its limitations: No statistical method was used to fix the sample size in advance, and group allocation was not hidden from the investigators. In cross-validation, a model built on a 13 V-J signature told ophthalmopathy apart from stable hyperthyroidism with 85% to 90% sensitivity and approximately 81% specificity, and in testing the same model reached 80%/75%. In validation, the model predicted progression to ophthalmopathy a median of 6.5 months before onset, with about 64% sensitivity and almost 75% specificity. Blood samples also contained most of the expanded thyroid clonotypes (frequency above 0.001), which suggests that blood repertoires may reflect thyroid immune responses.

Moderately to severely active disease, a Clinical Activity Score of at least 3, a NOSPECS grade of at least 4, and a duration under 3 months were present in ophthalmopathy patients. The study excluded patients with uncontrolled infections, other autoimmune diseases, pregnancy or lactation. Diagnoses were established on the basis of clinical symptoms, serum thyroxine and TRAb, thyroid ultrasound, and orbital computed tomography. PBMCs were separated from over 9 ml of fresh peripheral blood using Ficoll-Paque density gradient centrifugation. Trizol reagent was used to extract total RNA, and RNA quality was then checked on an Agilent 2100 Bioanalyzer. TCR beta CDR3 regions were amplified from RNA transcripts. A first-round RT-PCR of the TCR CDR3 used the HTBI primer set with the Qiagen OneStep RT-PCR kit. A second multiplex PCR round built the libraries, followed by size selection and purification. The libraries were sequenced on an Illumina HiSeq2000 using paired-end 100 bp reads. On the study's bioinformatics: SOAPnuke was used to process the raw data, removing reads that contained adapters or uncalled bases, had a mean Phred below 15, or lacked an exact match to the constant primer or identifier. COPE v1.2.5 was used to merge the high-quality paired reads, and each unique nucleotide sequence was defined as a clonotype. MiTCR v1.1 was used to align the clonotypes against IMGT TRBV, TRBD and TRBJ reference segments. The analysis included only V-J combinations with a frequency above 0.0001, which together covered around 99% of the repertoires. The TCS score was defined as the ratio of F50 (clonal expansion) to E x V (chaos), calculated using BLOSUM62-based TCRdist between CDR3 peptides within each V-J. Welch's t-statistics and random forest reduced approximately 520 V-J features to about 12, which were used in a naive Bayes classifier (R e1071). TCRdb itself trimmed the public reads at Q25 with fastp, ran MiXCR and retained productive beta chains. Records with the same CDR3 protein are collapsed into one entry carrying the most frequent genes and DNA. The V and J calls come from TCRdb's annotation, not from the publication. The sample table contains around 390,000 distinct CDR3 sequences; only one count was recorded for roughly 15% of them. The top ten hold 15% to 20% of the sample.

The material sequenced was blood. The rearrangement combines TRBV7-9 with TRBJ2-5, with the D gene call left open. The sequence was obtained from a woman under 40 with Graves' ophthalmopathy. The DNA is TGTGCCAGCAGCTTAGCTTTAGGAGAGACCCAGTACTTC. Its product reads: CASSLALGETQYF.